This T cell receptor beta chain was observed in a study of blood T cell repertoires in COVID-19. Study-level information: From the United States, Italy and Spain came samples of acute and convalescent COVID-19. In each case, the material was cDNA or gDNA derived from T cells, B-cell-depleted T cells, or PBMCs.

Cohorts were determined from participant-reported clinical history. Shortly before study entry, within 2 weeks, exposed participants had met a COVID-19 case. Measured with immunoSEQ multiplex PCR; TCRdb has only the in-frame clones, and not every one. The sample has 200,000 to 250,000 clones; around 90% are singletons. The CDR3 spans 18 residues. After removal of 4 bases from V and 3 bases from J, the junction contained 11 bases not matched to a gene. Per the germline V gene, CDR1 is SGHTA and CDR2 is FQGNSA. The rearrangement links TRBV7-2 to TRBJ2-3, with 12 bases fitting TRBD2. The source is a woman younger than 45 who had been exposed to COVID-19. The sequencing input was PBMCs or T cells enriched from blood (not recorded which). CDR3: CASSSRLAGVGSTDTQYF. The CDR3 DNA reads as TGTGCCAGCAGCTCGAGACTAGCGGGAGTGGGGAGTACAGATACGCAGTATTTT.